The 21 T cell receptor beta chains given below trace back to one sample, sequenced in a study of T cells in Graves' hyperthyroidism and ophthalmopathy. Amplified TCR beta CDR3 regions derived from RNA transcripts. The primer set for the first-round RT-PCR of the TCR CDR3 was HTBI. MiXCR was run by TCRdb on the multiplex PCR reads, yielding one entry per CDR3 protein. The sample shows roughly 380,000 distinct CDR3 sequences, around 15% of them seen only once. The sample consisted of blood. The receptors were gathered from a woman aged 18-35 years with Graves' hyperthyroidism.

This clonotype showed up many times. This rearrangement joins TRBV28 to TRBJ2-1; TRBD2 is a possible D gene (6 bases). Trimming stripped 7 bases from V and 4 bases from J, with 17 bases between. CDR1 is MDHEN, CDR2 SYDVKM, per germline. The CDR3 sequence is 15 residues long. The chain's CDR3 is CASTPSGSVYNEQFF. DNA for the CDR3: TGTGCCAGCACCCCGAGCGGGTCAGTATACAATGAGCAGTTCTTC.

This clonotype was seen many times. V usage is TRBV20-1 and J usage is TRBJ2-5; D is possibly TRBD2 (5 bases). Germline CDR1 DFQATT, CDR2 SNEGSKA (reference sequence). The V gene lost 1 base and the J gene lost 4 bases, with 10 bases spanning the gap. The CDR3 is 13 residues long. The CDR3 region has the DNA TGCAGTGCTAGAGCCGGGGTTGTAGAGACCCAGTACTTC. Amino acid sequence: CSARAGVVETQYF.

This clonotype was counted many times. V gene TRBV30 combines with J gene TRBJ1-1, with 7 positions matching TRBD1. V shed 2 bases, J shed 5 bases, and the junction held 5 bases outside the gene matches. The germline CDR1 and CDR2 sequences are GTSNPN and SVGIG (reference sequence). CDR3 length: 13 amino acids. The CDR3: CAWSSTGETEAFF. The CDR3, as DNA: TGTGCCTGGAGTAGCACAGGGGAGACTGAAGCTTTCTTT.

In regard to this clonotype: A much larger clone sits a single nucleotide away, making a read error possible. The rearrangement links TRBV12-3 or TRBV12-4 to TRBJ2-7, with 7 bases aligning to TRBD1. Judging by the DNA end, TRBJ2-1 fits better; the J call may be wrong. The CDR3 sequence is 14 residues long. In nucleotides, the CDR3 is TGTGCCAGCAGCCGGGGACAGTCCTCCTACGAGCAGTTCTTC. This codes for CASSRGQSSYEQFF.

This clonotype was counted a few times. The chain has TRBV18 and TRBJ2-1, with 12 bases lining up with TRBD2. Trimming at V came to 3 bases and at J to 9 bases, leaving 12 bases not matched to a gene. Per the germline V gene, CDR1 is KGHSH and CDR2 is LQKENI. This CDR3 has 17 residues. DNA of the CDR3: TGTGCCAGCTCACCGAGACTAGCGGGAGTAAACTCGGCTGAGCAGTTCTTC. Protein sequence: CASSPRLAGVNSAEQFF.

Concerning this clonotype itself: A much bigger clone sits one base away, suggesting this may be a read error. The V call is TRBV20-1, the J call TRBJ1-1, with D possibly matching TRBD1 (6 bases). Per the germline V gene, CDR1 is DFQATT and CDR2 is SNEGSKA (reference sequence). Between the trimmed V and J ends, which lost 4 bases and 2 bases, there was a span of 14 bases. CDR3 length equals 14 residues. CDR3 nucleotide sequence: TGCAGTGCTAAGAGACAGGCGGCAAACACTGAAGCTTTCTTT. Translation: CSAKRQAANTEAFF.

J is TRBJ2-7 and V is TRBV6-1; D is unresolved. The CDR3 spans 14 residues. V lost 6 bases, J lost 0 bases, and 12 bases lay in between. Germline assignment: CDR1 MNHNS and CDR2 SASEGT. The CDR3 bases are TGTGCCAGCAGCGGCCTGGCGTTCTCCTACGAGCAGTACTTC. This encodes CASSGLAFSYEQYF.

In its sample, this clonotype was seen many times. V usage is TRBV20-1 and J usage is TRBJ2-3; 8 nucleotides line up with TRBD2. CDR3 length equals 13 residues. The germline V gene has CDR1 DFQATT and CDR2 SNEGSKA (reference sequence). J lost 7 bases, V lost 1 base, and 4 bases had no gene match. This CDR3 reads CSARGTGGNTQYF. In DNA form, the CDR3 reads TGCAGTGCTAGAGGGACGGGAGGGAATACGCAGTATTTT.

This CDR3 is CASSEPGQGQFF. The CDR3 bases are TGTGCCAGCAGTGAGCCGGGACAGGGGCAGTTCTTC. This chain joins TRBV6-4 and TRBJ2-1; TRBD1 aligns across 9 bases. The CDR3 length is 12 residues. The germline gives CDR1 MRHNA, CDR2 SNTAGT. J lost 12 bases, V lost 3 bases, and 3 bases had no gene match.

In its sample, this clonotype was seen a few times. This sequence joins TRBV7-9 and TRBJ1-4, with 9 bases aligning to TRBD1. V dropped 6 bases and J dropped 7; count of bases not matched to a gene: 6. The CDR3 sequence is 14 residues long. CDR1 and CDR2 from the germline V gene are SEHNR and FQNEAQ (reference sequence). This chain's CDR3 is CASSSDRGAEKLFF. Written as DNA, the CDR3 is TGTGCCAGCAGTTCCGACAGGGGGGCTGAAAAACTGTTTTTT.

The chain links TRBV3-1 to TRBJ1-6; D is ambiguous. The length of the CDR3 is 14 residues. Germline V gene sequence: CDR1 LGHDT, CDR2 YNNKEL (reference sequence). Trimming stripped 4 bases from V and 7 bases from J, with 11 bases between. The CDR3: CASSPDTINSPLHF. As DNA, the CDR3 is TGTGCCAGCAGCCCTGACACGATCAATTCACCCCTCCACTTT.

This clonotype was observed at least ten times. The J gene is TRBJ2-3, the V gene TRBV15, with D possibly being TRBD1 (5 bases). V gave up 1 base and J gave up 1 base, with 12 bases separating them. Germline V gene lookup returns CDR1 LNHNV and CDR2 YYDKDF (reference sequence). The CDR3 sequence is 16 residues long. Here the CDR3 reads CATSRVRGIGTDTQYF. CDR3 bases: TGTGCCACCAGCAGAGTTAGGGGAATCGGCACAGATACGCAGTATTTT.

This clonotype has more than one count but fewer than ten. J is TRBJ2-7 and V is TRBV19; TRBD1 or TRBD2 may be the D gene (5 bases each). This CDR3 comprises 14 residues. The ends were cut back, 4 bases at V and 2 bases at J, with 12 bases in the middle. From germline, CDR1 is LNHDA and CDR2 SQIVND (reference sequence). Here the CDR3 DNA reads TGTGCCAGTAGTAATCGGGACCGAGCCTACGAGCAGTACTTC. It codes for CASSNRDRAYEQYF.

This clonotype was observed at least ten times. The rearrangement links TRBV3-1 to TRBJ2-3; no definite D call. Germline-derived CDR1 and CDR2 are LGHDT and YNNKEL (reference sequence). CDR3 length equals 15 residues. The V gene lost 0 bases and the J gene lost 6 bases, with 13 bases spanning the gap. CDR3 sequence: CASSQDSRSGDTQYF. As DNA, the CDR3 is TGTGCCAGCAGCCAAGATTCCCGGTCCGGGGATACGCAGTATTTT.

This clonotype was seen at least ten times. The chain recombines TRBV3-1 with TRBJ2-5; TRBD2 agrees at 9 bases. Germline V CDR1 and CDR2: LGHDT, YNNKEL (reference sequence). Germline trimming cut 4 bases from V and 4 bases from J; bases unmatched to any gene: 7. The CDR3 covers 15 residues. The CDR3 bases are TGTGCCAGCAGCCCGAACCCACTAGCGGGAGAGACCCAGTACTTC. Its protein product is CASSPNPLAGETQYF.

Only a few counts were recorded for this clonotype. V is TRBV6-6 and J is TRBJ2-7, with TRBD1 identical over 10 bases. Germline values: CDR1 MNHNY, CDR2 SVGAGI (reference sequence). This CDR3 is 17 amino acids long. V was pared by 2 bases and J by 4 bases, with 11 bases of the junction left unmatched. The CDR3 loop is CASSYRQPGQGNYEQYF. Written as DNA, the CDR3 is TGTGCCAGCAGTTACCGACAACCGGGACAGGGGAATTACGAGCAGTACTTC.

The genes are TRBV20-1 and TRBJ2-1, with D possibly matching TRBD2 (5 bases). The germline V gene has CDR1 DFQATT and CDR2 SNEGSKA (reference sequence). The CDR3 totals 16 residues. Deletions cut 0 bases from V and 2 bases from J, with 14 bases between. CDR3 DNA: TGCAGTGCTAGAGAGTACGGGGAGATAGCCTACAATGAGCAGTTCTTC. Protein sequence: CSAREYGEIAYNEQFF.

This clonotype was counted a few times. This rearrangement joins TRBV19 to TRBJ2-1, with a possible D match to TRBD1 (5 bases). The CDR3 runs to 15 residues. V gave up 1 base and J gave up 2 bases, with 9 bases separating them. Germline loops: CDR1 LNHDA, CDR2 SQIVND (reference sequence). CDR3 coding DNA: TGTGCCAGTAGTATAGTCGACAGAGCCTACAATGAGCAGTTCTTC. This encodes CASSIVDRAYNEQFF.

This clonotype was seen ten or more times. CDR3 sequence: CSASILYNEQFF. The CDR3 region has the DNA TGCAGTGCTAGTATTTTGTACAATGAGCAGTTCTTC. The chain recombines TRBV20-1 with TRBJ2-1; D is ambiguous. V was clipped by 3 bases and J by 4 bases, with 7 bases between them. The CDR3 totals 12 residues. Looked up from germline, CDR1 is DFQATT and CDR2 is SNEGSKA (reference sequence).

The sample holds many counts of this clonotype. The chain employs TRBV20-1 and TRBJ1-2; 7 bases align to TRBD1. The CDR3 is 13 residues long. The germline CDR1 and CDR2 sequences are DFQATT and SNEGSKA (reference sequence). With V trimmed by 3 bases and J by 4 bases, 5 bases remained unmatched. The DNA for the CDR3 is TGCAGTGCTAGCCCCACAGGGGTCTATGGCTACACCTTC. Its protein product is CSASPTGVYGYTF.

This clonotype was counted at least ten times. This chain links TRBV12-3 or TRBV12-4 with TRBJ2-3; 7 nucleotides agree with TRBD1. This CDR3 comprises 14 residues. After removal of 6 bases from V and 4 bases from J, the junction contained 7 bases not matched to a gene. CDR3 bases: TGTGCCAGCAGACAGACAGGGCGATCAGATACGCAGTATTTT. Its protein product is CASRQTGRSDTQYF.